Sequencing of this T cell receptor (beta chain) was carried out in a study of cytomegalovirus exposure and HLA in healthy donors. Background on the study: There were about 85 million unique TCRs (from HLA-typed donors) in an early data release. Overall study findings and caveats: As a later analysis showed, a missense DCLRE1C variant was linked to trimming of TCR beta V- and J-genes.

Worth noting for this clone: Antigen specificity is unknown.

J was trimmed by 6 bases and V by 6 bases; bases with no gene match: 6. Germline CDR1 reads LNHDA; CDR2 reads SQIVND (reference sequence). The CDR3 contains 14 residues. PCR primers comprised 60 Vbeta and 13 Jbeta primers. Libraries were prepared by immunoSEQ multiplex PCR; TCRdb keeps only in-frame clonotypes and omits some of them. The sample table includes 130,000 to 150,000 clones. This sequence originates from a woman between 50 and 59 years old in good health and CMV-seronegative. Sequenced sample: PBMCs. V gene TRBV19 combines with J gene TRBJ1-2; 11 bases are a match to TRBD1. CDR3 nucleotides: TGTGCCAGTAGGAAGGGACAGGGGGTGGATGGCTACACCTTC. Amino acid sequence: CASRKGQGVDGYTF.